These 16 T cell receptor beta chains were all obtained from the same sample, sequenced in a study of Ad26.COV2.S vaccination and SARS-CoV-2 variants. Libraries were prepared by immunoSEQ multiplex PCR; TCRdb keeps only in-frame clonotypes and omits some of them. The table has about 180,000 clones, 87% seen once. Sequences were derived from peripheral blood, sampled after recovery from COVID-19. All receptors derive from a human donor who had recovered from COVID-19.

Only a few counts were recorded for this clone. The CDR3 DNA is TGTGCCAGCAGCCAAGTTTGGACTATGGGAGGTCTGTACTTC. This sequence encodes CASSQVWTMGGLYF. The rearrangement joins TRBV3-1 (or the pseudogene TRBV3-2) to TRBJ2-7; D is perhaps TRBD2 (6 bases). Trimming shortened V by 1 base and J by 12 bases, and 19 bases separated the two germline ends. The germline V gene encodes CDR1 LGHDT and CDR2 YNNKEL (reference sequence). The CDR3 is made up of 14 amino acids.

V usage is TRBV21-1 and J usage is TRBJ1-2; TRBD1 was called by the table and not checked on the DNA. TRBV21-1 is listed as a pseudogene. This CDR3 has 15 amino acids. CDR3 nucleotides: TGTGCCAGCAGCGCTCCACGGGACAGTTTTTATGGCTACACCTTC. Amino acid sequence: CASSAPRDSFYGYTF.

This rearrangement joins TRBV2 to TRBJ1-1; D uncertain. V was trimmed by 5 bases and J by 1 base, leaving 8 bases between them. CDR3 length: 13 residues. Germline V gene lookup returns CDR1 SNHLY and CDR2 FYNNEI. DNA for the CDR3: TGTGCCAGCAGTCCTGAGGCGAACACTGAAGCTTTCTTT. This gives the protein CASSPEANTEAFF.

The chain has TRBV6-1 and TRBJ2-1; 9 bases match TRBD2. This CDR3 is built from 14 residues. The ends lost 6 bases at V and 6 bases at J; junction bases unmatched: 6. From germline, CDR1 is MNHNS and CDR2 SASEGT. DNA for the CDR3: TGTGCCAGCAGGGGGGGACTAGCCCCCAATGAGCAGTTCTTC. Its protein is CASRGGLAPNEQFF.

This chain uses TRBV19 with TRBJ2-7, with D possibly TRBD1 on 5 matching bases. CDR3 length equals 16 residues. Trimming cost V 5 bases and J 0 bases, with 17 bases left between them. Germline CDR1 reads LNHDA; CDR2 reads SQIVND (reference sequence). The CDR3 region has the DNA TGTGCCAGTAGTGAAGGGGCCCGTCGATCCTCCTACGAGCAGTACTTC. Protein sequence: CASSEGARRSSYEQYF.

This clone was seen once. V is TRBV5-4 and J is TRBJ2-7; 10 positions match TRBD1. CDR1 is SGHNT and CDR2 is YYREEE in the germline V gene (reference sequence). V shed 5 bases and J 7 bases; nucleotides not matched to a gene: 9. The CDR3 is 14 residues long. As DNA, the CDR3 is TGTGCCAGCAGACTCAGACAGGGGGCGAAGGAGCAGTACTTC. Translating it yields CASRLRQGAKEQYF. Full variable domain (outside the CDR3, taken from reference TRBV5-4 and TRBJ2-7): ETGVTQSPTHLIKTRGQQVTLRCSSQSGHNTVSWYQQALGQGPQFIFQYYREEENGRGNFPPRFSGLQFPNYSSELNVNALELDDSALYLCASRLRQGAKEQYFGPGTRLTVT.

In DNA form, the CDR3 reads TGTGCCAGCAGCGTGACAGGGGTAAAGCCTGAAGCTTTCTTT. Translation gives CASSVTGVKPEAFF. The chain carries TRBV9 and TRBJ1-1; TRBD1 matches 8 bases. CDR3 length equals 14 residues. Germline V gene lookup returns CDR1 SGDLS and CDR2 YYNGEE. V dropped 2 bases and J dropped 6; count of bases not matched to a gene: 6. Based on the CDR3 plus reference TRBV9 and TRBJ1-1, the full variable domain is DSGVTQTPKHLITATGQRVTLRCSPRSGDLSVYWYQQSLDQGLQFLIQYYNGEERAKGNILERFSAQQFPDLHSELNLSSLELGDSALYFCASSVTGVKPEAFFGQGTRLTVV.

The chain has TRBV23-1 and TRBJ2-7; 7 bases are shared with TRBD1. TRBV23-1 is reported as an ORF; its role is uncertain. Trimming took 5 bases from V and 3 from J; bases not matched to a gene: 4. The CDR3 is 13 amino acids. CDR3 in DNA: TGCGCCAGCAGTGAGGGGGCGCGCTACGAGCAGTACTTC. Protein product: CASSEGARYEQYF.

The chain links TRBV11-2 to TRBJ2-3; D remains unclear. The CDR3 has 15 amino acids. Between the trimmed V and J ends, which lost 1 base and 2 bases, there was a span of 10 bases. The V gene's germline CDR1 is SGHAT and CDR2 FQNNGV. CDR3 sequence reads: CASSLGGSPTDTQYF. The CDR3 DNA sequence: TGTGCCAGCAGCTTAGGGGGTAGCCCCACAGATACGCAGTATTTT.

The chain uses TRBV21-1 and TRBJ2-1; the table's D call TRBD1 went unverified against the DNA. TRBV21-1 is a recognized pseudogene. The CDR3 totals 15 residues. The CDR3: CASSKAVDTLNEQFF. The CDR3 DNA sequence: TGTGCCAGCAGCAAAGCCGTGGACACACTCAATGAGCAGTTCTTC.

This sequence joins TRBV5-1 and TRBJ1-4; TRBD1 is a possible D gene (6 bases). V was shortened by 4 bases and J by 0 bases, with 10 bases between the two germline ends. Germline values: CDR1 SGHRS, CDR2 YFSETQ. The CDR3 totals 15 residues. DNA of the CDR3: TGCGCCAGCAGCCGGACAGCATCAACTAATGAAAAACTGTTTTTT. It is translated as CASSRTASTNEKLFF.

The chain joins TRBV10-3 to TRBJ2-5, with D perhaps TRBD1 (5 bases). Germline V gene lookup returns CDR1 ENHRY and CDR2 SYGVKD. Trimming cost V 6 bases and J 5 bases, with 19 bases left between them. The CDR3 loop spans 15 amino acids. CDR3 coding DNA: TGTGCCATCAGGAAGGGGCTAGAGGTTAGCGAGACCCAGTACTTC. It codes for CAIRKGLEVSETQYF.

This clone was found a few times. The chain joins TRBV2 to TRBJ2-1, with a possible D match to TRBD2 (7 bases). CDR1 is SNHLY, CDR2 FYNNEI, per germline. The length of the CDR3 is 13 residues. The V gene lost 6 bases and the J gene lost 10 bases, with 16 bases spanning the gap. The CDR3 region is CASRGGLASEQFF. CDR3 nucleotides: TGTGCCAGCAGGGGGGGGCTAGCGAGCGAGCAGTTCTTC.

The rearrangement uses TRBV11-2 and TRBJ2-5; 12 nucleotides match TRBD1. V was clipped by 3 bases and J by 5 bases; unmatched bases: 7. Germline CDR1 and CDR2: SGHAT and FQNNGV. The CDR3 extends over 16 amino acids. CDR3 nucleotides: TGTGCCAGCAGCTTCCGTGGGACAGGGGGCATCGAGACCCAGTACTTC. It translates to CASSFRGTGGIETQYF.

The chain uses TRBV5-1 and TRBJ2-3; 12 bases map to TRBD2. Germline loops: CDR1 SGHRS, CDR2 YFSETQ. This CDR3 is built from 17 residues. V gave up 4 bases and J gave up 4 bases; unmatched junction bases: 10. The CDR3 bases are TGCGCCAGCAGCCCCCCCCTAGCGGGAGGGCCAGCAGATACGCAGTATTTT. Translating it yields CASSPPLAGGPADTQYF.

This clone appeared a single time. The CDR3 sequence: CASRMYALRTVNTGELFF. The CDR3 DNA sequence: TGCGCCAGCAGAATGTATGCCCTTCGGACGGTAAACACCGGGGAGCTGTTTTTT. The chain joins TRBV5-1 to TRBJ2-2; D not certain. The ends were cut back, 5 bases at V and 2 bases at J, with 22 bases in the middle. Germline assignment: CDR1 SGHRS and CDR2 YFSETQ. The CDR3 extends over 18 amino acids.